This T cell receptor beta chain was recorded in a study of T-cell reconstitution after alpha-beta-depleted transplantation in children. Unique molecular identifiers were incorporated into the prepared TCRbeta library. TCRdb itself ran the PCR reads through MiXCR, one entry per CDR3 protein. Of 420,000 or so distinct CDR3 sequences listed, roughly 11% are singletons. The sample holds a few counts of this clonotype. Germline V gene lookup returns CDR1 DFQATT and CDR2 SNEGSKA (reference sequence). The CDR3 sequence is 14 residues long. Unmatched junction bases numbered 12, after V lost 5 bases and J lost 7 bases.

The genes are TRBV20-1 and TRBJ2-3; 7 bases map to TRBD2. Here the sequenced sample was PBMCs from the stem cell graft donor, taken from the stem cell graft. The receptor was derived from a human donor who donated a stem cell graft to a child with acute myeloid leukemia. CDR3 sequence reads: CSALATSIPYTQYF. As DNA, the CDR3 is TGCAGTGCTCTCGCGACTAGCATCCCCTATACGCAGTATTTT.